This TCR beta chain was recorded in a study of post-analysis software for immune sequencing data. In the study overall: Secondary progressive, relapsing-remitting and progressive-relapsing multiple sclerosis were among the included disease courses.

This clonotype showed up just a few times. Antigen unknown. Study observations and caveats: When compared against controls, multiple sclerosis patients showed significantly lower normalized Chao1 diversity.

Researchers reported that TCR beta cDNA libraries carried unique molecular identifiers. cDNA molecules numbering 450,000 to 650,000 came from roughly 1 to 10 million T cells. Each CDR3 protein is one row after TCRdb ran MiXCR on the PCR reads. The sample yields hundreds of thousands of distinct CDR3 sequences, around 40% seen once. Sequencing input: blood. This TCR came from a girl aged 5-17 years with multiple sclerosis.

As DNA, the CDR3 is TGTGCCAGCAGCTCCAGCAGGTTTCGCTACGAGCAGTACTTC. Residues: CASSSSRFRYEQYF. V usage is TRBV7-2 and J usage is TRBJ2-7, with unresolved D. Germline V CDR1 and CDR2: SGHTA, FQGNSA. V was cut by 4 bases and J by 3 bases, with 13 bases left in between. The CDR3 is 14 residues long.